These T cell receptor beta chains were read from a single sample in a study of T cell responses to AZD1222 COVID-19 vaccine. Produced via immunoSEQ multiplex PCR; TCRdb's table is partial and in-frame only. This repertoire shows about 190,000 clones, approximately 94% found once; its top ten account for around 3.6%. The sequencing used peripheral blood, collected 28 days after the second dose of the MenACWY control vaccine. The receptor source for this set is an adult who received the MenACWY meningococcal vaccine as a control. Each CDR3 is given with its conserved first and last residue. Fields, in order: V gene, clone size, D gene, J gene, CDR3 length, CDR3 protein, CDR3 DNA. The D gene is left open where the match is weak. Only part of the rows carry a size: once, few, many, or a class if the clone is expanded.

TRBV6-2/TRBV6-3	.	TRBD2	TRBJ2-1	17	CASSTGTSGRVRNEQFF	TGTGCCAGCAGTACCGGGACTAGCGGGAGGGTAAGAAATGAGCAGTTCTTC
TRBV6-5	.	.	TRBJ2-2	13	CASTLGGVGELFF	TGTGCCAGCACCCTAGGGGGAGTCGGGGAGCTGTTTTTT
TRBV18	.	.	TRBJ1-1	13	CASSPFREDEAFF	TGTGCCAGCTCACCATTCAGGGAGGATGAAGCTTTCTTT
TRBV28	.	.	TRBJ2-7	15	CASSFSTGLYGEQYF	TGTGCCAGCAGTTTTAGTACAGGGCTATATGGCGAGCAGTACTTC
TRBV19	.	.	TRBJ1-1	14	CASNAGRSNTEAFF	TGTGCCAGTAATGCTGGACGTTCGAACACTGAAGCTTTCTTT
TRBV25-1	.	.	TRBJ2-5	13	CASRKQGLETQYF	TGTGCCAGCAGGAAACAGGGACTAGAGACCCAGTACTTC
TRBV7-9	.	.	TRBJ2-3	12	CASSDSTDTQYF	TGTGCCAGCAGCGACAGCACAGATACGCAGTATTTT
TRBV4-3	.	.	TRBJ1-2	16	CASSQEGASINYGYTF	TGCGCCAGCAGCCAAGAAGGGGCGTCCATTAACTATGGCTACACCTTC
TRBV7-8	.	.	TRBJ1-2	14	CASSLSRQKDGYTF	TGTGCCAGCAGCTTATCACGACAGAAGGATGGCTACACCTTC
TRBV6-2/TRBV6-3	.	TRBD2	TRBJ2-7	13	CASSWLAGGEQYF	TGTGCCAGCAGTTGGCTAGCGGGCGGGGAGCAGTACTTC
TRBV11-3	.	TRBD1	TRBJ1-5	18	CASSLGHLDRGCNQPQHF	TGTGCCAGCAGCTTAGGGCACCTAGACAGGGGTTGCAATCAGCCCCAGCATTTT
TRBV13	.	TRBD1	TRBJ2-6	17	CASSLEQGASGANVLTF	TGTGCCAGCAGCTTAGAACAGGGGGCTTCTGGGGCCAACGTCCTGACTTTC
TRBV7-9	.	.	TRBJ2-5	13	CASSPDSEETQYF	TGTGCCAGCAGCCCAGACAGCGAAGAGACCCAGTACTTC
TRBV6-5	.	.	TRBJ1-1	14	CASSTTFRGAEAFF	TGTGCCAGCAGTACGACCTTTCGAGGAGCCGAAGCTTTCTTT
TRBV5-1	.	.	TRBJ1-1	13	CARRETGRTEAFF	TGCGCCAGGAGAGAGACCGGCCGGACTGAAGCTTTCTTT
TRBV30	.	.	TRBJ1-5	13	CAWSAGGGQPQHF	TGTGCCTGGAGTGCCGGGGGGGGTCAGCCCCAGCATTTT
TRBV5-4	.	.	TRBJ2-7	13	CASSIGPHDEQYF	TGTGCCAGCAGCATTGGACCACACGACGAGCAGTACTTC
TRBV4-1	.	.	TRBJ1-3	16	CASSQDIDGSGNTIYF	TGCGCCAGCAGCCAAGATATCGACGGTTCTGGAAACACCATATATTTT
TRBV10-1	.	.	TRBJ2-3	13	CASSRGLGNPQYF	TGCGCCAGCAGTCGGGGCTTAGGTAATCCGCAGTATTTT
TRBV29-1	.	.	TRBJ2-1	16	CSVDLGGISSYNEQFF	TGCAGCGTTGACCTCGGAGGGATAAGCTCCTACAATGAGCAGTTCTTC
TRBV7-9	.	.	TRBJ1-5	14	CASSLTGAEQPQHF	TGTGCCAGCAGCTTAACGGGGGCCGAGCAGCCCCAGCATTTT
TRBV27	.	TRBD2	TRBJ2-7	13	CASSAGTIYEQYF	TGTGCCAGCAGCGCGGGGACTATCTACGAGCAGTACTTC
TRBV18	.	TRBD2	TRBJ2-3	16	CASSPGLAGVADTQYF	TGTGCCAGCTCACCAGGTCTAGCGGGAGTGGCAGATACGCAGTATTTT
TRBV7-3	.	.	TRBJ2-1	14	CASSSARGYNEQFF	TGTGCCAGCAGCTCCGCCCGGGGGTACAATGAGCAGTTCTTC
TRBV29-1	.	.	TRBJ2-7	11	CSVASSYEQYF	TGCAGCGTGGCGTCCTCCTACGAGCAGTACTTC
TRBV7-8	few	.	TRBJ1-2	16	CASSLSRLRQEEGYTF	TGTGCCAGCAGCTTGAGTCGGTTGCGGCAGGAAGAAGGCTACACCTTC
TRBV5-1	.	TRBD1	TRBJ1-2	14	CASSHGQGAVGYTF	TGCGCCAGCAGCCATGGGCAGGGGGCGGTTGGCTACACCTTC
TRBV5-5	once	.	TRBJ2-7	14	CASSFRTAASEQYF	TGTGCCAGCAGCTTCAGGACTGCGGCCAGCGAGCAGTACTTC